These 17 T cell receptor beta chains were sequenced from one sample in a study of immune evolution from preneoplasia to lung adenocarcinoma. Measured with immunoSEQ multiplex PCR; TCRdb has only the in-frame clones, and not every one. The sample includes about 2,000 clones, just under 80% of them seen just once. Source material: FFPE normal lung tissue adjacent to the tumor. All receptors come from a person between 60 and 70 years old with lung adenocarcinoma.

The J gene is TRBJ2-3, the V gene TRBV5-1, with 9 bases that match TRBD2. Per germline, CDR1 SGHRS and CDR2 YFSETQ. The J segment lost 5 bases and the V segment lost 0 bases, leaving 4 bases of the junction unmatched. The CDR3 totals 15 residues. The CDR3 sequence is CASSLVASGKDTQYF. CDR3 in DNA: TGCGCCAGCAGCTTGGTGGCTAGCGGGAAAGATACGCAGTATTTT.

The chain is built from TRBV19 and TRBJ2-7; TRBD2 matches at 8 bases. The trim removed 7 bases at V and 0 bases at J, leaving 20 bases unmatched. CDR1 and CDR2 (germline): LNHDA, SQIVND (reference sequence). The CDR3 contains 19 residues. CDR3 sequence reads: CASTLRGTRDPTYSYEQYF. The CDR3 DNA follows: TGTGCCAGTACACTCCGTGGGACTAGAGACCCTACTTACTCCTACGAGCAGTACTTC.

The chain links TRBV29-1 to TRBJ2-1; 11 bases fit TRBD2. Per germline, CDR1 SQVTM and CDR2 ANQGSEA. The CDR3 spans 13 residues. V trimming: 4 bases; J trimming: 6 bases; junction bases outside the gene matches: 2. The CDR3 here is CSVALAGANEQFF. The CDR3, as DNA: TGCAGCGTTGCACTAGCGGGAGCCAATGAGCAGTTCTTC.

The gene calls are TRBV6-1 and TRBJ1-1; no clear D. Deletions cut 1 base from V and 0 bases from J, with 6 bases between. This CDR3 has 14 residues. CDR1 MNHNS and CDR2 SASEGT come from the germline V gene. For the CDR3, the DNA is TGTGCCAGCAGTGAAGGGGTCATGAACACTGAAGCTTTCTTT. This encodes CASSEGVMNTEAFF.

This sequence joins TRBV6-6 and TRBJ2-2; possibly TRBD2 for D (5 bases). The germline V and J ends were trimmed by 5 bases and 2 bases, with 12 bases remaining between them. Germline V gives CDR1 MNHNY, CDR2 SVGAGI (reference sequence). The CDR3 sequence is 15 residues long. This CDR3 is CASSQRTVNTGELFF. CDR3 nucleotide sequence: TGTGCCAGCAGTCAACGGACTGTCAACACCGGGGAGCTGTTTTTT.

This chain connects TRBV11-2 to TRBJ1-2, with D perhaps TRBD1 (6 bases). There are 13 residues in the CDR3. Germline-derived CDR1 and CDR2 are SGHAT and FQNNGV. Between the trimmed V and J ends, which lost 3 bases and 8 bases, there was a span of 13 bases. CDR3 coding DNA: TGTGCCAGCAGCTTGGACAGCCCTAGGGGCTACACCTTC. Residues: CASSLDSPRGYTF. Drawing the rest from reference TRBV11-2 and TRBJ1-2, the complete variable domain is EAGVAQSPRYKIIEKRQSVAFWCNPISGHATLYWYQQILGQGPKLLIQFQNNGVVDDSQLPKDRFSAERLKGVDSTLKIQPAKLEDSAVYLCASSLDSPRGYTFGSGTRLTVV.

CDR3 bases: TGCGCCAGCAGCTTGGACGGTTTCAATCAGCCCCAGCATTTT. This translates into CASSLDGFNQPQHF. The chain uses TRBV5-1 and TRBJ1-5; no reliable D call. Trimming removed 0 bases from V and 3 bases from J, with 7 bases in between. CDR1 and CDR2 from the germline V gene are SGHRS and YFSETQ. This CDR3 is 14 amino acids long.

This clone was observed a single time. This sequence joins TRBV6-1 and TRBJ2-5, with D possibly TRBD1 on 7 matching bases. The CDR3 spans 14 residues. V was clipped by 6 bases and J by 0 bases, with 11 bases between them. Germline CDR1 is MNHNS and CDR2 is SASEGT. This CDR3 reads CASSAGQYQETQYF. Written as DNA, the CDR3 is TGTGCCAGCAGCGCGGGACAGTACCAAGAGACCCAGTACTTC.

This clone was seen a handful of times. The genes are TRBV30 and TRBJ1-2; D is unresolved. CDR1 is GTSNPN, CDR2 SVGIG, per germline (reference sequence). The CDR3 totals 13 residues. The V gene lost 3 bases and the J gene lost 5 bases, with 13 bases spanning the gap. The CDR3 region has the DNA TGTGCCTGGAGGGGGAGCATTAATTATGGCTACACCTTC. This encodes CAWRGSINYGYTF.

V usage is TRBV7-8 and J usage is TRBJ2-5; 8 bases are shared with TRBD2. Germline CDR1 reads SGHVS; CDR2 reads FQNEAQ. The CDR3 has 15 amino acids. Germline trimming cut 4 bases from V and 2 bases from J; bases unmatched to any gene: 6. CDR3: CASSSGLDYQETQYF. The CDR3 DNA reads TGTGCCAGCAGCTCGGGACTAGATTATCAAGAGACCCAGTACTTC.

This clone has only one observation. This sequence joins TRBV11-1 and TRBJ2-1; 13 nucleotides agree with TRBD2. With V trimmed by 3 bases and J by 8 bases, 4 bases remained unmatched. Germline values: CDR1 SGHAT, CDR2 FQDESV (reference sequence). This CDR3 is 15 amino acids long. The CDR3 protein is CASSFLGLAGDEQFF. The CDR3 region has the DNA TGTGCCAGCAGCTTCTTAGGACTAGCGGGAGATGAGCAGTTCTTC.

This clone was seen once. This chain links TRBV6-5 with TRBJ2-1; the D is unclear. Trimming pared 2 bases from V and 8 bases from J, leaving 16 bases between. The CDR3 runs to 15 residues. In germline, CDR1 is MNHEY, CDR2 SVGAGI. The CDR3 is CASSYSLDSGYEQFF. CDR3 nucleotide sequence: TGTGCCAGCAGTTACAGTCTTGACTCTGGCTATGAGCAGTTCTTC.

The chain joins TRBV29-1 to TRBJ1-5; 7 positions match TRBD1. Germline assignment: CDR1 SQVTM and CDR2 ANQGSEA. CDR3 length: 14 residues. Trimming at V came to 6 bases and at J to 5 bases, leaving 10 bases not matched to a gene. The CDR3 DNA is TGCAGCGTGGGCGTGGAGGGGGCTTATCAGCCCCAGCATTTT. It codes for CSVGVEGAYQPQHF.

The rearrangement uses TRBV5-4 and TRBJ2-3; TRBD2 matches 8 bases. The V gene's germline CDR1 is SGHNT and CDR2 YYREEE (reference sequence). The CDR3 sequence is 13 residues long. The V segment lost 6 bases and the J segment 3 bases; nucleotides outside the gene matches: 3. The CDR3 DNA follows: TGTGCCAGCATCCAGCGGGAGACAGATACGCAGTATTTT. This sequence encodes CASIQRETDTQYF.

The V call is TRBV19, the J call TRBJ2-1, with 7 bases matching TRBD2. V was clipped by 5 bases and J by 6 bases; unmatched bases: 7. This CDR3 contains 14 residues. In germline, CDR1 is LNHDA, CDR2 SQIVND (reference sequence). In DNA, the CDR3 is TGTGCCAGTAGTGCGGGACTACGGGGCAATGAGCAGTTCTTC. It codes for CASSAGLRGNEQFF.

A note on this clone: Different DNA sequences within this sample yield the same CDR3. This sequence joins TRBV20-1 and TRBJ1-1, with unresolved D. The V end was cut by 5 bases, the J end by 2 bases, with 6 bases between. The CDR3 runs to 11 residues. Germline V gene lookup returns CDR1 DFQATT and CDR2 SNEGSKA (reference sequence). The CDR3 region has the DNA TGCAGTGCTCTGGGAAACACTGAAGCTTTCTTT. As protein: CSALGNTEAFF.

The chain carries TRBV4-2 and TRBJ2-7, with D uncertain. Per the germline V gene, CDR1 is LGHNA and CDR2 is YNFKEQ. There are 12 residues in the CDR3. Trimming removed 0 bases at V and 0 bases at J, with 0 bases between. The CDR3 here is CASSQDSYEQYF. The CDR3 DNA reads as TGTGCCAGCAGCCAAGACTCCTACGAGCAGTACTTC.